This TCR beta chain stems from a study of shared clonotypes between healthy human individuals. The germline CDR1 and CDR2 sequences are SGHTS and YDEGEE. V was trimmed by 4 bases and J by 4 bases, leaving 11 bases between them. CDR3 length equals 13 residues. Generated by immunoSEQ multiplex PCR, the TCRdb table keeps only in-frame clones and is missing some. The table includes hundreds of thousands of clones, roughly three quarters detected once. Specimen: PBMCs. The TCR originated in a woman between 40 and 50 years old in good health. Some clones in this sample may be carry-over from other donors' samples. The V gene is TRBV5-8, the J gene TRBJ2-5; no clear D gene. CDR3 residues: CASSLTLSETQYF. The CDR3 DNA reads TGTGCCAGCAGCCTGACACTGTCAGAGACCCAGTACTTC.